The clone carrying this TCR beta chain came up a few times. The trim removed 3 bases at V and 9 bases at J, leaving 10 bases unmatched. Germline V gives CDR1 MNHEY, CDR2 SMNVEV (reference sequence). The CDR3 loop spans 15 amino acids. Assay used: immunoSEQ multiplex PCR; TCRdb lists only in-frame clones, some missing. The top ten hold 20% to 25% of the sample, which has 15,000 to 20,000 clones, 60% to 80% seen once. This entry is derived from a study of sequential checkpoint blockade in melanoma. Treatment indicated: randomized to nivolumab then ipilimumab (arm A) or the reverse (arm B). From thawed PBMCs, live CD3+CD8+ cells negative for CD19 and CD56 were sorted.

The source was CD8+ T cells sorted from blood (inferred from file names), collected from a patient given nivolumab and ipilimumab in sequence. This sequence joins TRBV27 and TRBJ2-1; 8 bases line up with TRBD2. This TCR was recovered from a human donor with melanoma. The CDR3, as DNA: TGTGCCAGCAGTTTGACCGGGGGGGCCGGCGGTGAGCAGTTCTTC. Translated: CASSLTGGAGGEQFF.